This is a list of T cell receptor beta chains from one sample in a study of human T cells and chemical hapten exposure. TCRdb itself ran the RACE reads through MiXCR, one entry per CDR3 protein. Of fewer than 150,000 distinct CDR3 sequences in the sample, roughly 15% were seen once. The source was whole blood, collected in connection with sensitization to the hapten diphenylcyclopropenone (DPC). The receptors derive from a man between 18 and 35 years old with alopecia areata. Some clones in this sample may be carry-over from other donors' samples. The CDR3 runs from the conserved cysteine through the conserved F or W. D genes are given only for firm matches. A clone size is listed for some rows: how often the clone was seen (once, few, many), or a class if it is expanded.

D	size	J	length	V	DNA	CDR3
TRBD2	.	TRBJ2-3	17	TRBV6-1	TGTGCCAGCAGTGCTGTTAGCGGGGGGAAAAGCACAGATACGCAGTATTTT	CASSAVSGGKSTDTQYF
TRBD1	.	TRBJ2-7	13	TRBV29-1	TGCAGCGTGACGACAGGGCTCTCCTACGAGCAGTACTTC	CSVTTGLSYEQYF
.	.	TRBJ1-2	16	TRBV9	TGTGCCAGCAGCGTAGCTTCCCAGGGTCTCTCCTATGGCTACACCTTC	CASSVASQGLSYGYTF
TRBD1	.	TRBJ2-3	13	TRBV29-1	TGCGGCGCGGACAGGGGGGCCACAGATACGCAGTATTTT	CGADRGATDTQYF
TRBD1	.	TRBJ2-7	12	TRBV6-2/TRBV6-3	TGTGCCAGTCGGACAGGACCCTACGAGCAGTACTTC	CASRTGPYEQYF
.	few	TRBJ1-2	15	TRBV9	TGTGCCAGCAGCGTAGGTCCGTCTTCTAACTATGGCTACACCTTC	CASSVGPSSNYGYTF
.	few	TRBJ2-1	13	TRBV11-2	TGTGCCAGCAGTCCGACGCATTACAATGAGCAGTTCTTC	CASSPTHYNEQFF
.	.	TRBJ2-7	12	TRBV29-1	TGCAGCGTTGGTGAAAGGGGCTACGAGCAGTACTTC	CSVGERGYEQYF
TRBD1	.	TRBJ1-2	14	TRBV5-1	TGCGCCAGCAGCCAGGGGGGGCTCGACTATGGCTACACCTTC	CASSQGGLDYGYTF
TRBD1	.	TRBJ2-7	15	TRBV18	TGTGCCAGCTCACCGTCACAGGGGGCGGCCTACGAGCAGTACTTC	CASSPSQGAAYEQYF
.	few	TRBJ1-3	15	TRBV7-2	TGTGCCAGCAGCTCCGACGGGGCCTCTGGAAACACCATATATTTT	CASSSDGASGNTIYF
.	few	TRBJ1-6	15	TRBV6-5	TGTGCCAGCAGTTACGAAGACGAAAAGGATTCACCCCTCCACTTT	CASSYEDEKDSPLHF
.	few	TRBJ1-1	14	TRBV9	TGTGCCAGCAGCGTAGAGGGGCAGCAAGGTGAAGCTTTCTTT	CASSVEGQQGEAFF
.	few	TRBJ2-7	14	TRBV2	TGTGCCAGCAGACCGACGGTGAGCTCCTACGAGCAGTACTTC	CASRPTVSSYEQYF
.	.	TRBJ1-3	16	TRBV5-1	TGCGCCAGCAGCTTGGGCGTCCAGAGCTCTGGAAACACCATATATTTT	CASSLGVQSSGNTIYF
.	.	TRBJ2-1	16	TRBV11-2	TGTGCCAGCAGCTTAGAGCCGGACAGCTCCTACAATGAGCAGTTCTTC	CASSLEPDSSYNEQFF
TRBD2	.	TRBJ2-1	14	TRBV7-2	TGTGCCACCACTACTGAGCGGGGACGCAATGAGCAGTTCTTC	CATTTERGRNEQFF
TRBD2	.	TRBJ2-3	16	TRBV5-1	TGCGCCAGCAGCTCGACTAGCGGGGGAGAGACAGATACGCAGTATTTT	CASSSTSGGETDTQYF
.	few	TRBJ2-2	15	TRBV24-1	TGTGCCACCAGTGACTCCGGATCGATCACCGGGGAGCTGTTTTTT	CATSDSGSITGELFF
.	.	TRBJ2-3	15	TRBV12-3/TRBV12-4	TGTGCCAGCAGTTTAGACAGGGAAAACACAGATACGCAGTATTTT	CASSLDRENTDTQYF
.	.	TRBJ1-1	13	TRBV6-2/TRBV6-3	TGTGCCAGCACCTTAATCATGAACACTGAAGCTTTCTTT	CASTLIMNTEAFF
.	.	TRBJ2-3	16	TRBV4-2	TGTGCCAGCAGCCAAGATCGGGCTAGCCGCACAGATACGCAGTATTTT	CASSQDRASRTDTQYF
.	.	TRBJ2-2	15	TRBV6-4	TGTGCCAGCAGTGAACAGGCCGCGAACACCGGGGAGCTGTTTTTT	CASSEQAANTGELFF
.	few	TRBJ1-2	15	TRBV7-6	TGTGCCAGCAGCTTAGGACAGGCCTCTAACTATGGCTACACCTTC	CASSLGQASNYGYTF
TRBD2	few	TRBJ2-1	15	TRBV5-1	TGCGCCAGCAGCTTTGAGCGGGGGGGCCCGGATGAGCAGTTCTTC	CASSFERGGPDEQFF
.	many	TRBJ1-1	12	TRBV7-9	TGTGCCAGCAGCCAGGGACGGACCAGGGCTTTCTTT	CASSQGRTRAFF
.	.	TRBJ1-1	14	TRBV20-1	TGCAGTGCAGGCCGACAGGTTAGGAACACTGAAGCTTTCTTT	CSAGRQVRNTEAFF
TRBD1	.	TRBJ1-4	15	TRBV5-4	TGTGCCAGCAGCCCAAGCCGGGACAGGTATTTTCGGGTTGTTTTT	CASSPSRDRYFRVVF
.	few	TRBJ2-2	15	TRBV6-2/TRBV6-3	TGTGCCAGCAGTTCTGAGGGGATAGACACCGGGGAGCTGTTTTTT	CASSSEGIDTGELFF
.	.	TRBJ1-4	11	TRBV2	TGTGCCAGCAGTGCGATCGGAGCGCTGTTTTTT	CASSAIGALFF
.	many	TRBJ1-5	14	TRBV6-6	TGTGCCAGCACCTTAGGGGCAGGGAATCAGCCCCAGCATTTT	CASTLGAGNQPQHF
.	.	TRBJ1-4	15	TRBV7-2	TGTGCCAGCAGCTTAAACGGGCCGAGTAATGAAAAACTGTTTTTT	CASSLNGPSNEKLFF
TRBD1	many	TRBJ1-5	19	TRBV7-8	TGTGCCAGCAGCTTAGCCATGGGACAGGACGTATATAGCAATCAGCCCCAGCATTTT	CASSLAMGQDVYSNQPQHF
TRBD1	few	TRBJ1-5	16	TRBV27	TGTGCCAGCAGTTTTCGCAGGGGGAATGGGGATCAGCCCCAGCATTTT	CASSFRRGNGDQPQHF
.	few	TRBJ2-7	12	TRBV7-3	TGTGCCAGCAGCTCCGGGGGCCTCGAGCAGTACTTC	CASSSGGLEQYF
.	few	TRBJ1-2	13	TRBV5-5	TGTGCCAGCAGCTTGCAGGCTAACTATGGCTACACCTTC	CASSLQANYGYTF
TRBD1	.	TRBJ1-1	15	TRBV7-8	TGTGCCAGCAGCTTGGGACAGGAGGGGAACACTGAAGCTTTCTTT	CASSLGQEGNTEAFF
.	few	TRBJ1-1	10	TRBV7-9	TGTGCCAGCAGTGGGGCTGAAGCTTTCTTT	CASSGAEAFF
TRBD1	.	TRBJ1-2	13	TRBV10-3	TGTGCCATCCGACAGGGAGGAAACTATGGCTACACCTTC	CAIRQGGNYGYTF
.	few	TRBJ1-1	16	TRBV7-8	TGTGCCAGCAGCTTAGAACCGGCTTTGCGGGGAACTGAAGCTTTCTTT	CASSLEPALRGTEAFF
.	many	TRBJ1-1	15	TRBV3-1	TGTGCCAGCAGCCAAGGCCGGGTTATGAACACTGAAGCTTTCTTT	CASSQGRVMNTEAFF
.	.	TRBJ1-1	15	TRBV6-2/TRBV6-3	TGTGCCAGCAGTTACCCACAGGGAGGGAACACTGAAGCTTTCTTT	CASSYPQGGNTEAFF
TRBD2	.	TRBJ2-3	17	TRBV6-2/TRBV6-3	TGTGCCAGCAGACCCTTGCCTTCGCGGGGGTTCCGAGATACGCAGTATTTT	CASRPLPSRGFRDTQYF
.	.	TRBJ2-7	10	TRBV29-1	TGCAGCGTTGAACTCGGGGAGCAGTACTTC	CSVELGEQYF
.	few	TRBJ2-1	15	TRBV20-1	TGCAGTGCTAGTCCGTATCGGACAGGGAGGGATGAGCAGTTCTTC	CSASPYRTGRDEQFF
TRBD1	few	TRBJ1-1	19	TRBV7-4	TGTGCCAGCAGCTTAGGTGGAAGAGGAACTGGGACAGGGTTTACTGAAGCTTTCTTT	CASSLGGRGTGTGFTEAFF
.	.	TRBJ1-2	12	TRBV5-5	TGTGCCAGCAGCGAAACAGGTTATGGCTACACCTTC	CASSETGYGYTF
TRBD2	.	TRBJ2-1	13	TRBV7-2	TGTGCCAGCAGCGCAGCGAGCACTAGCGATCCGTTCTTC	CASSAASTSDPFF
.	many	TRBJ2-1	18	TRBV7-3	TGTGCCAGCAGCTTATTAGAGGGGGGGCCCGCCCCTCGTAATGAGCAGTTCTTC	CASSLLEGGPAPRNEQFF
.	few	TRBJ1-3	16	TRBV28	TGTGCCAGCAGTTTAATGGACAGAGTCTCTGGAAACACCATATATTTT	CASSLMDRVSGNTIYF
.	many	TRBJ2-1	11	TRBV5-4	TGTGCCAGCAGCTTGACTGGGGAGCAGTTCTTC	CASSLTGEQFF
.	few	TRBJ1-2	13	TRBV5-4	TGTGCCAGCAGCTTACCACCGGACCGCGGCTACACCTTC	CASSLPPDRGYTF